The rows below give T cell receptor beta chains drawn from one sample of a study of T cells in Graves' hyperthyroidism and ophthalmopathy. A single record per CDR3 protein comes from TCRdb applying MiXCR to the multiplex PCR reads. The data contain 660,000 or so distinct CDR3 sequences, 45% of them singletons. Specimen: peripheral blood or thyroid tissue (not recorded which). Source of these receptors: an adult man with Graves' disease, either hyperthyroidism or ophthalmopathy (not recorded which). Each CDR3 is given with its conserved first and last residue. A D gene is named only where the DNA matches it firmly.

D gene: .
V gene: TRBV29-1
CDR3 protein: CSVEEHGSGYTF

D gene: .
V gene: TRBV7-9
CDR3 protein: CASSLGSGGHLHF

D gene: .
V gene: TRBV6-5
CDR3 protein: CASSVGPINEKLFF

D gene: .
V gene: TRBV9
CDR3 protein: CASSVEGTGANVLTF

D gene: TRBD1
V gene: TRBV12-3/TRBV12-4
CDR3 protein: CASSSWTGPNYGYTF

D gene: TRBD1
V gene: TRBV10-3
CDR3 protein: CAISEDRGDPNYGYTF

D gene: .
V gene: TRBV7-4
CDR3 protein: CASSFEGGSSSYNSPLHF

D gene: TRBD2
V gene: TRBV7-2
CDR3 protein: CASSPGTSANEQYF

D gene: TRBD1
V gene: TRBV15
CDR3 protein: CATSLGTGDYEQYF

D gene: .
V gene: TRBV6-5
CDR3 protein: CASAGVSNQPQHF

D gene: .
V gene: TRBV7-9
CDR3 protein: CASSLSEAFF

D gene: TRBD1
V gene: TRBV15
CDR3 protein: CATSLQGASQPQHF

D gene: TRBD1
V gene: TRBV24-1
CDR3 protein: CATSDPPGQGDYEQYF

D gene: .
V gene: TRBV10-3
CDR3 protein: CAISESDVRARTEAF

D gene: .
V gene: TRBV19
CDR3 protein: CASSRDTASGNTIYF

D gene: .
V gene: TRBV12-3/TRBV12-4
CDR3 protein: CASVQGLGNQPQHF

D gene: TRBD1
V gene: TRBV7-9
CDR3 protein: CASSLGGQAGAFF

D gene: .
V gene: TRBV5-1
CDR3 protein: CASSYRTDYGYTF

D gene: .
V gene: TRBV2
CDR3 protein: CASNRVGANVLTF

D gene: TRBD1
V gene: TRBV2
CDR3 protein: CASSLAPGGGGHTF